The clone carrying this TCR beta chain was counted at least ten times. The sample originates from a study of early T cells in non-severe SARS-CoV-2 infection. Study summary: The authors sequenced bulk RNA from unsorted whole blood, leaving chains unpaired.

The CDR3 length is 12 residues. The V and J ends lost 3 bases and 7 bases respectively, with 7 bases between them. CDR1 and CDR2 from the germline V gene are SGHAT and FQNNGV. TCRdb recomputed calls from the 5' RACE reads with MiXCR, one row per CDR3 protein. The table lists about 60,000 distinct CDR3 sequences, about an eighth of them singletons. The V call is TRBV11-2, the J call TRBJ2-1, with a tentative D call TRBD2 (6 bases). What was sequenced was whole blood. The clonotype originates from an adult who was a healthcare worker with PCR-confirmed SARS-CoV-2 infection or an uninfected control (not recorded which). CDR3 DNA: TGTGCCAGCAGCTTTAGCGGAAATGAGCAGTTCTTC. Amino acids: CASSFSGNEQFF.